The rows below give T cell receptor beta chains drawn from one sample of a study of blood T cell repertoires in COVID-19. TCRdb keeps only in-frame clones here, not all; method: immunoSEQ multiplex PCR. The sample consists of 240,000 or so clones, approximately 87% of them appearing once. Sequenced input: peripheral blood. These receptor sequences come from a man between 60 and 75 years old with acute or convalescent COVID-19. CDR3s include the opening cysteine and the closing phenylalanine or tryptophan. Fields, in order: V gene, D gene, J gene, clone size, CDR3 protein, CDR3 DNA. A D gene is named only where the DNA matches it firmly. Rows give clone size only sometimes, using once, few, many, or a class for an expanded clone.

>TRBV6-2/TRBV6-3|.|TRBJ1-6|.
CASSWTSNSPLHF
TGTGCCAGCAGTTGGACTTCTAATTCACCCCTCCACTTT
>TRBV7-9|TRBD2|TRBJ2-2|.
CASSTSRGLAGGGTGELFF
TGTGCCAGCAGCACCTCCCGGGGACTAGCGGGAGGGGGGACCGGGGAGCTGTTTTTT
>TRBV4-1|TRBD1|TRBJ1-2|.
CASSQGDRGQGYTF
TGCGCCAGCAGCCAGGGGGACAGGGGGCAAGGCTACACCTTC
>TRBV9|TRBD2|TRBJ2-1|.
CASSPRAGTFYNEQFF
TGTGCCAGCAGCCCAAGAGCGGGGACCTTCTACAATGAGCAGTTCTTC
>TRBV27|TRBD1|TRBJ2-7|.
CASSLSGPGGRGEQYF
TGTGCCAGCAGTTTATCGGGGCCAGGGGGCAGAGGGGAGCAGTACTTC
>TRBV30|TRBD2|TRBJ2-1|.
CAWSPSGRAGEFF
TGTGCCTGGTCGCCTAGCGGGAGGGCCGGGGAGTTCTTC
>TRBV18|.|TRBJ1-5|.
CASRGDGNAQPQHF
TGTGCCAGTCGGGGGGATGGGAACGCTCAGCCCCAGCATTTT
>TRBV19|.|TRBJ1-1|.
CASSPPWRDTEAFF
TGTGCCAGTAGTCCCCCTTGGCGGGACACTGAAGCTTTCTTT
>TRBV7-2|.|TRBJ2-6|.
CASSSVILSSGANVLTF
TGTGCCAGCAGCTCGGTCATCTTAAGCTCTGGGGCCAACGTCCTGACTTTC
>TRBV28|TRBD2|TRBJ2-7|.
CASSSGTIPYEQYF
TGTGCCAGCAGTTCCGGGACTATCCCCTACGAGCAGTACTTC
>TRBV9|.|TRBJ2-1|once
CASSVAAGPGDEQFF
TGTGCCAGCAGCGTCGCGGCGGGGCCTGGGGATGAGCAGTTCTTC
>TRBV9|.|TRBJ1-2|.
CASSADPGLRGGYTF
TGTGCCAGCAGCGCTGACCCCGGGCTCCGAGGGGGCTACACCTTC
>TRBV4-2|.|TRBJ2-5|.
CASSQEFGTQYF
TGTGCCAGCAGCCAAGAATTCGGGACCCAGTACTTC
>TRBV2|TRBD1|TRBJ1-4|.
CASRGTAYLEKLFF
TGTGCCAGCAGGGGGACAGCTTACTTGGAAAAACTGTTTTTT
>TRBV7-2|.|TRBJ1-4|.
CASSPGGNNEKLFF
TGTGCCAGCAGCCCTGGAGGGAACAATGAAAAACTGTTTTTT
>TRBV5-1|TRBD1|TRBJ2-5|.
CASSLADRVEETQYF
TGCGCCAGCAGCTTGGCCGACAGGGTGGAGGAGACCCAGTACTTC
>TRBV13|.|TRBJ2-3|.
CASSEGSRKGQYF
TGTGCCAGCAGCGAAGGGAGCAGGAAAGGGCAGTATTTT
>TRBV27|TRBD2|TRBJ2-5|.
CASTPNPTSGETQYF
TGTGCCAGCACCCCTAACCCGACTAGCGGGGAGACCCAGTACTTC
>TRBV9|TRBD1|TRBJ2-3|.
CASSWTGGTDTQYF
TGTGCCAGCAGCTGGACAGGGGGCACAGATACGCAGTATTTT
>TRBV7-6|TRBD1|TRBJ1-2|few
CASSLRETGSENGYTF
TGTGCCAGCAGCTTAAGGGAGACAGGGAGTGAGAATGGCTACACCTTC
>TRBV5-8|TRBD1|TRBJ2-1|.
CASSPDRDSYNEQFF
TGTGCCAGCAGCCCGGACAGGGACTCCTACAATGAGCAGTTCTTC
>TRBV7-9|TRBD1|TRBJ1-2|.
CASSFYGTALHQGYTF
TGTGCCAGCAGCTTCTACGGGACAGCCCTTCATCAAGGCTACACCTTC
>TRBV5-4|.|TRBJ2-1|.
CASSLDAESSYNEQFF
TGTGCCAGCAGCTTGGACGCGGAGAGCTCCTACAATGAGCAGTTCTTC
>TRBV4-3|TRBD2|TRBJ2-1|once
CASSPRTSASSYNEQFF
TGCGCCAGCAGCCCCCGGACTAGCGCCAGCTCCTACAATGAGCAGTTCTTC
>TRBV28|TRBD1|TRBJ1-1|once
CASTPWVGGRKGTEAFF
TGTGCCAGCACCCCCTGGGTAGGGGGCCGGAAAGGGACTGAAGCTTTCTTT